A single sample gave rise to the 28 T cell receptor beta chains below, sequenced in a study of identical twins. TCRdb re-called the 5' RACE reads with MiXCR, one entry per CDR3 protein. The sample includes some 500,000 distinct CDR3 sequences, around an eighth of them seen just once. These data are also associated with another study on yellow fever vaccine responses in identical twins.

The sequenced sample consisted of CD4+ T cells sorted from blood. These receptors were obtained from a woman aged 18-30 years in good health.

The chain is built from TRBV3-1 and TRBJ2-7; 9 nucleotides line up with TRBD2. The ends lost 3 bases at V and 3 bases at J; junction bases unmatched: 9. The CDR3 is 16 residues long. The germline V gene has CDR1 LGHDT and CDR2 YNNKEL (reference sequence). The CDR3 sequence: CASSQVSGSVVYEQYF. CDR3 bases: TGTGCCAGCAGCCAGGTTAGCGGGAGTGTGGTCTACGAGCAGTACTTC.

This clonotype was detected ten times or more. CDR3 residues: CASSTGQGQETQYF. DNA for the CDR3: TGCGCCAGCAGCACAGGACAGGGGCAAGAGACCCAGTACTTC. The rearrangement uses TRBV5-1 and TRBJ2-5; 9 nucleotides line up with TRBD1. The CDR3 sequence is 14 residues long. From germline, CDR1 is SGHRS and CDR2 YFSETQ. Losses at the gene ends were 4 bases for V and 2 bases for J; bases not matched to a gene: 3.

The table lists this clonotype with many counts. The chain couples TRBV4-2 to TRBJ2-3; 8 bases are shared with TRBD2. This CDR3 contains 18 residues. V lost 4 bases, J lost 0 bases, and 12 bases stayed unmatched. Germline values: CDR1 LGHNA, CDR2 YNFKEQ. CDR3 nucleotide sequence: TGTGCCAGCAGCCCGTCGCTCCGGGGGGGCAGAAGCACAGATACGCAGTATTTT. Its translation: CASSPSLRGGRSTDTQYF.

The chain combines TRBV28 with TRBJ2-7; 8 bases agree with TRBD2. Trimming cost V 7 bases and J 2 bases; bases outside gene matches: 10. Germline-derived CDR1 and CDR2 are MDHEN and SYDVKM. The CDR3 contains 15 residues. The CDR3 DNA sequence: TGTGCCAGCAAATCCATAGCGGGAACCCCCTACGAGCAGTACTTC. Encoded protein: CASKSIAGTPYEQYF.

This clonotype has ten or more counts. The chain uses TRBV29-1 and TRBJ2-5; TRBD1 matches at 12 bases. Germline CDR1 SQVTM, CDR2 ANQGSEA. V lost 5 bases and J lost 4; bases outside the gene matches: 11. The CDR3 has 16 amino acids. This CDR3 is CSVIPKGQGASETQYF. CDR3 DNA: TGCAGCGTTATTCCCAAGGGACAGGGGGCGTCAGAGACCCAGTACTTC.

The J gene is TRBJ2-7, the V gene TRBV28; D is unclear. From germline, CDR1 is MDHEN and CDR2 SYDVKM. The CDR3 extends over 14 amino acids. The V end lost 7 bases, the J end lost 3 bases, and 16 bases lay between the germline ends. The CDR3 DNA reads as TGTGCCAGCACCTATGGGCTCGGAAGCTACGAGCAGTACTTC. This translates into CASTYGLGSYEQYF. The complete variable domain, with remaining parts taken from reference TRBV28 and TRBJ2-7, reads DVKVTQSSRYLVKRTGEKVFLECVQDMDHENMFWYRQDPGLGLRLIYFSYDVKMKEKGDIPEGYSVSREKKERFSLILESASTNQTSMYLCASTYGLGSYEQYFGPGTRLTVT.

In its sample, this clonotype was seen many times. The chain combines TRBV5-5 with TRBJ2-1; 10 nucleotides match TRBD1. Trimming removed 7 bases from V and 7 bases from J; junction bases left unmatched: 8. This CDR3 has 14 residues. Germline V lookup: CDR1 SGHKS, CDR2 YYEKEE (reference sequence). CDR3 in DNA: TGTGCCAGCCGTCGACAGGGGGCAAGGAATGAGCAGTTCTTC. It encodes CASRRQGARNEQFF.

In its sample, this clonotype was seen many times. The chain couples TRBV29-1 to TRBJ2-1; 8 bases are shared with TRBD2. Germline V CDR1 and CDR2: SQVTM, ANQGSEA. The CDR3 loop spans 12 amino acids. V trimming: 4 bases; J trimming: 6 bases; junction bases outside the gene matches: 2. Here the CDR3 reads CSVAAGGNEQFF. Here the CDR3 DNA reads TGCAGCGTTGCTGCGGGAGGCAATGAGCAGTTCTTC.

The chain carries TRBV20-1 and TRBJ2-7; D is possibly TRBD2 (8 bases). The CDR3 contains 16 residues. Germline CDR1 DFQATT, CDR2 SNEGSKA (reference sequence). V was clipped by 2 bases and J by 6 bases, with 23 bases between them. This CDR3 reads CSARPRGGQIFGEQYF. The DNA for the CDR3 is TGCAGTGCTAGACCACGGGGGGGACAGATCTTCGGCGAGCAGTACTTC.

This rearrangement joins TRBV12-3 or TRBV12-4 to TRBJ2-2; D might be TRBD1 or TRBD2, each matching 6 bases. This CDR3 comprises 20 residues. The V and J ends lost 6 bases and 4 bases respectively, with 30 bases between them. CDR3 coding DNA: TGTGCCAGCAGATTACCGAACCCCGGGGGCCCTTTAAGGGGCACCGGGGAGCTGTTTTTT. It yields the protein CASRLPNPGGPLRGTGELFF.

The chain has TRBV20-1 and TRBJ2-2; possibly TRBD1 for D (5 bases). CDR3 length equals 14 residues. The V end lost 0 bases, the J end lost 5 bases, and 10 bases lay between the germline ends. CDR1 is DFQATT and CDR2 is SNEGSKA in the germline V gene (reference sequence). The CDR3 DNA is TGCAGTGCTAGAGATCTAGGGGCAACCGGGGAGCTGTTTTTT. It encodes CSARDLGATGELFF.

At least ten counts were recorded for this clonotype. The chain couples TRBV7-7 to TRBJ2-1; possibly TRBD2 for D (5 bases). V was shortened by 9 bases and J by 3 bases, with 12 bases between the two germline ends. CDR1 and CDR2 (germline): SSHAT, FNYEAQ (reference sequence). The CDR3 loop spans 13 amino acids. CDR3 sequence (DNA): TGTGCCAGTAGTCCGGGAAGCTACAATGAGCAGTTCTTC. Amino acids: CASSPGSYNEQFF.

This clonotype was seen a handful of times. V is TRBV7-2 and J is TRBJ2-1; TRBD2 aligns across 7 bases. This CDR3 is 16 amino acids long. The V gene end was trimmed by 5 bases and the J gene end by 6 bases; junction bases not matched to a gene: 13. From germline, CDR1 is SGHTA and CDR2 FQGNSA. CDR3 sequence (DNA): TGTGCCAGCAGCACGCGGTTACAGCGGGAATTCAATGAGCAGTTCTTC. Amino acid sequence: CASSTRLQREFNEQFF.

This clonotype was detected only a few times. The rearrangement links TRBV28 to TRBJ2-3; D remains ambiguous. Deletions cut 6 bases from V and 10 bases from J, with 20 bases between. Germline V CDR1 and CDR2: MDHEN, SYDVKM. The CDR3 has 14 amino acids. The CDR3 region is CASRNAPGPSAQYF. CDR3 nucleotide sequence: TGTGCCAGCAGGAATGCCCCCGGCCCTTCGGCGCAGTATTTT. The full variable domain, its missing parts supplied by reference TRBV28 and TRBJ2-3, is DVKVTQSSRYLVKRTGEKVFLECVQDMDHENMFWYRQDPGLGLRLIYFSYDVKMKEKGDIPEGYSVSREKKERFSLILESASTNQTSMYLCASRNAPGPSAQYFGPGTRLTVL.

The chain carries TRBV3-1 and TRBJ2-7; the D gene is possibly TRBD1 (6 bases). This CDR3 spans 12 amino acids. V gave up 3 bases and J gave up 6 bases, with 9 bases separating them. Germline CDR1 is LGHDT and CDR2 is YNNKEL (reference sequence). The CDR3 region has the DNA TGTGCCAGCAGCCAGGGGGCCCGCGAGCAGTACTTC. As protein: CASSQGAREQYF.

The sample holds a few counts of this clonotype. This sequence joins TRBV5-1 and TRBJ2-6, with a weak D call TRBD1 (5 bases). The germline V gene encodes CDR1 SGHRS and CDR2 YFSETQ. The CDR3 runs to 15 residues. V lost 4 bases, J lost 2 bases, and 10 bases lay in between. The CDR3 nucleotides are TGCGCCAGCAGCCCGACAGTAGCTGGGGCCAACGTCCTGACTTTC. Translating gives CASSPTVAGANVLTF.

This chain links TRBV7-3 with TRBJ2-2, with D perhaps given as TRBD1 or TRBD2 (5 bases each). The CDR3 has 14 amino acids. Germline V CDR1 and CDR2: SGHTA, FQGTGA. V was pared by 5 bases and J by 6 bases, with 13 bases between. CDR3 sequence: CASSLGPTPGELFF. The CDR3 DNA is TGTGCCAGCAGCCTGGGACCAACTCCCGGGGAGCTGTTTTTT. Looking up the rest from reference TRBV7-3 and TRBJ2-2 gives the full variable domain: GAGVSQTPSNKVTEKGKYVELRCDPISGHTALYWYRQSLGQGPEFLIYFQGTGAADDSGLPNDRFFAVRPEGSVSTLKIQRTERGDSAVYLCASSLGPTPGELFFGEGSRLTVL.

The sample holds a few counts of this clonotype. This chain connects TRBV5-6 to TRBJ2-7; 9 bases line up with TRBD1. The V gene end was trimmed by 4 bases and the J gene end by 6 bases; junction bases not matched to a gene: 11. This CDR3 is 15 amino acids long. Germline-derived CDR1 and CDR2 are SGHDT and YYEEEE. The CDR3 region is CASSLPGQGSGEQYF. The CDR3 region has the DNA TGTGCCAGCAGCCTACCGGGACAGGGTTCGGGCGAGCAGTACTTC. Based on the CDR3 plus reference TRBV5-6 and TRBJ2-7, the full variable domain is DAGVTQSPTHLIKTRGQQVTLRCSPKSGHDTVSWYQQALGQGPQFIFQYYEEEERQRGNFPDRFSGHQFPNYSSELNVNALLLGDSALYLCASSLPGQGSGEQYFGPGTRLTVT.

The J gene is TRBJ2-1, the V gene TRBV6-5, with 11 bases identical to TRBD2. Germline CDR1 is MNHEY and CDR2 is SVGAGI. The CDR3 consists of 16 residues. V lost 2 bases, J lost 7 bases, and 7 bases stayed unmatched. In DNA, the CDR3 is TGTGCCAGCAGTTACACACAGCTAGCGGGGGGAAATGAGCAGTTCTTC. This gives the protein CASSYTQLAGGNEQFF.

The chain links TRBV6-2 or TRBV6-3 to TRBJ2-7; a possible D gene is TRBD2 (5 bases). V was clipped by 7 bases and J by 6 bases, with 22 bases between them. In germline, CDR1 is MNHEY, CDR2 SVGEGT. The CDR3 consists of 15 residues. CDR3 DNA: TGTGCCAGCATCGCGGGCCCACCTCGCTACTCCGAGCAGTACTTC. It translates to CASIAGPPRYSEQYF.

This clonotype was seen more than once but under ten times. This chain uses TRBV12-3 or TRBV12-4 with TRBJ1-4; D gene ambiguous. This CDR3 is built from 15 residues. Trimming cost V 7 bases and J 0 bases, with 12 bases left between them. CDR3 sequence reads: CASTPGVATNEKLFF. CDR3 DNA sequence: TGTGCCAGCACCCCTGGTGTTGCAACTAATGAAAAACTGTTTTTT.

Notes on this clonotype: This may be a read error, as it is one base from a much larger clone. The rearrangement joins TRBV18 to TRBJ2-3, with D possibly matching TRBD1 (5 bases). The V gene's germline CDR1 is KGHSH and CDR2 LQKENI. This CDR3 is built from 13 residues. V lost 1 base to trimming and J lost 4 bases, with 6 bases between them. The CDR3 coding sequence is TGTGCCAGCTCACCACAAGGGGCAGATACGCAGTATTTT. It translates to CASSPQGADTQYF.

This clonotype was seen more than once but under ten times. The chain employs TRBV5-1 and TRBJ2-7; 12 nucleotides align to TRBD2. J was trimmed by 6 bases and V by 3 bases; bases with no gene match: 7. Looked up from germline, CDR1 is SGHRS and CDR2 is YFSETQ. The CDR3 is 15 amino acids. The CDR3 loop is CASSSSLAGGREQYF. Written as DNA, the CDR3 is TGCGCCAGCAGCTCATCTCTAGCGGGGGGGCGCGAGCAGTACTTC.

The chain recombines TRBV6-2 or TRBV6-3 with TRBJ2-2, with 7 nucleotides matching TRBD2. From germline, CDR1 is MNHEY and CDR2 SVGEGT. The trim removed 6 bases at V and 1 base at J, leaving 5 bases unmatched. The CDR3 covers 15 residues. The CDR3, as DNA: TGTGCCAGCAGGACCGGGACTATGAACACCGGGGAGCTGTTTTTT. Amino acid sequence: CASRTGTMNTGELFF.

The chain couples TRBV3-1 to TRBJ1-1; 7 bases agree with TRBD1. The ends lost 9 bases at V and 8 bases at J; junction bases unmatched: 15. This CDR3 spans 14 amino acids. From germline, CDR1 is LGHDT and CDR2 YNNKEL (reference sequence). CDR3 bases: TGTGCCAGTTCTAAAAATGGACAGGAGGAGGAAGCTTTCTTT. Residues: CASSKNGQEEEAFF.

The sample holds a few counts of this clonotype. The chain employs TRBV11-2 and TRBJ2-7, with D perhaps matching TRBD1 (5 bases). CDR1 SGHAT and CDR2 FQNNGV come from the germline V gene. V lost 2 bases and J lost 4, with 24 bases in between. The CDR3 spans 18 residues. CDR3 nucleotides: TGTGCCAGCAGCTTATATCGTTCTGACAGCCCAAGGATTTACGAGCAGTACTTC. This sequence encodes CASSLYRSDSPRIYEQYF.

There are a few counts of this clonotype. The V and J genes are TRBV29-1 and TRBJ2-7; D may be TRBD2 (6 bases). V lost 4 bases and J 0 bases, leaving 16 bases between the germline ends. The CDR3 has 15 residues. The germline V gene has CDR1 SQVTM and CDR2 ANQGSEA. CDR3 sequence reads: CSVVGLAGSSYEQYF. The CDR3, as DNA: TGCAGCGTTGTAGGGCTGGCGGGGAGCTCCTACGAGCAGTACTTC.

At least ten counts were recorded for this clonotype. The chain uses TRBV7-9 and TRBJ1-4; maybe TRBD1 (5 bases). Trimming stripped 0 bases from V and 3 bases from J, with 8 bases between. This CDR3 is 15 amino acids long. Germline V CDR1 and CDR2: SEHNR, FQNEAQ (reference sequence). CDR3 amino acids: CASSLAGAANEKLFF. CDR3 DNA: TGTGCCAGCAGCTTAGCCGGGGCGGCTAATGAAAAACTGTTTTTT.